The 31 T cell receptor beta chains below come from one sample, sequenced in a study of T-cell reconstitution after alpha-beta-depleted transplantation in children. The authors prepared the TCRbeta library with unique molecular identifiers. MiXCR, run by TCRdb on the PCR reads, gives a single entry per CDR3 protein. The repertoire holds about 200,000 distinct CDR3 sequences, with approximately 6% as singletons. Sequenced here: PBMCs, sampled before TCRalphabeta/CD19-depleted stem cell transplant. The source of these receptors is a girl in the first two years of life with combined immunodeficiency, due to receive a stem cell transplant.

This clonotype was detected a few times. V is TRBV5-1 and J is TRBJ1-5; D remains ambiguous. The V end was cut by 7 bases, the J end by 5 bases, with 7 bases between. Germline V gene lookup returns CDR1 SGHRS and CDR2 YFSETQ. The length of the CDR3 is 11 residues. The CDR3 loop is CASRAYQPQHF. The CDR3 DNA follows: TGCGCCAGCCGGGCGTATCAGCCCCAGCATTTT.

This clonotype was observed at least ten times. V is TRBV3-1 and J is TRBJ2-3; 9 nucleotides line up with TRBD2. V was clipped by 4 bases and J by 4 bases; unmatched bases: 12. Looked up from germline, CDR1 is LGHDT and CDR2 is YNNKEL (reference sequence). CDR3 size: 17 residues. The chain's CDR3 is CASSPRSAGGAADTQYF. As DNA, the CDR3 is TGTGCCAGCAGCCCCCGTTCTGCGGGGGGGGCCGCAGATACGCAGTATTTT.

This clonotype has a count of ten or more. The gene calls are TRBV6-2 or TRBV6-3 and TRBJ2-1; no clear D gene. The germline V gene encodes CDR1 MNHEY and CDR2 SVGEGT. The CDR3 extends over 13 amino acids. The V end was cut by 0 bases, the J end by 14 bases, with 14 bases between. The CDR3 loop is CASSYSGPRSEFF. CDR3 DNA: TGTGCCAGCAGTTACTCGGGCCCCCGATCCGAGTTCTTC.

The rearrangement links TRBV18 to TRBJ2-7; tentative D call: TRBD1 (6 bases). CDR3 length: 14 amino acids. Trimming shortened V by 3 bases and J by 6 bases, and 15 bases separated the two germline ends. Germline V lookup: CDR1 KGHSH, CDR2 LQKENI. This CDR3 reads CASSPFAGDGEQYF. Written as DNA, the CDR3 is TGTGCCAGCTCACCCTTCGCAGGGGACGGCGAGCAGTACTTC.

This clonotype was seen many times. This rearrangement joins TRBV6-5 to TRBJ2-7; D gene uncertain. This CDR3 comprises 16 residues. Germline V gene lookup returns CDR1 MNHEY and CDR2 SVGAGI. V lost 0 bases to trimming and J lost 1 base, with 13 bases between them. CDR3 loop: CASSYSGVGLSYEQYF. In DNA form, the CDR3 reads TGTGCCAGCAGTTACTCTGGGGTCGGCCTTTCCTACGAGCAGTACTTC.

The genes are TRBV10-3 and TRBJ2-7; D may match TRBD1 or TRBD2 (5 bases each). From germline, CDR1 is ENHRY and CDR2 SYGVKD. V lost 4 bases to trimming and J lost 0 bases, with 13 bases between them. The CDR3 extends over 15 amino acids. The CDR3 spells CAISGAGASSYEQYF. CDR3 DNA: TGTGCCATCAGTGGAGCCGGGGCTAGCTCCTACGAGCAGTACTTC.

This chain links TRBV6-5 with TRBJ2-1, with 8 nucleotides matching TRBD2. The CDR3 length is 15 residues. V shed 4 bases, J shed 6 bases, and the junction held 8 bases outside the gene matches. Looked up from germline, CDR1 is MNHEY and CDR2 is SVGAGI. The CDR3 sequence: CASSSGGIGLNEQFF. CDR3 bases: TGTGCCAGCAGTTCGGGGGGGATTGGTCTCAATGAGCAGTTCTTC.

The table lists this clonotype with many counts. The J gene is TRBJ1-2, the V gene TRBV20-1; a possible D gene is TRBD1 (5 bases). The CDR3 consists of 14 residues. V gave up 3 bases and J gave up 4 bases, with 15 bases separating them. Germline CDR1 and CDR2: DFQATT and SNEGSKA (reference sequence). The CDR3 DNA reads as TGCAGTGCTAGCCCACTGACAGCAATCTATGGCTACACCTTC. It specifies CSASPLTAIYGYTF.

This clonotype was counted ten times or more. The chain links TRBV5-4 to TRBJ2-1; the match to TRBD2 covers 14 bases. From germline, CDR1 is SGHNT and CDR2 YYREEE (reference sequence). V dropped 5 bases and J dropped 2; count of bases not matched to a gene: 6. The CDR3 contains 17 residues. The CDR3 sequence: CASRGTSGRGTYNEQFF. The CDR3 DNA follows: TGTGCCAGCAGGGGGACTAGCGGGAGAGGGACCTACAATGAGCAGTTCTTC.

This clonotype was detected ten times or more. This rearrangement joins TRBV5-1 to TRBJ2-1, with D perhaps TRBD1 (5 bases). Germline loops: CDR1 SGHRS, CDR2 YFSETQ. This CDR3 is 15 amino acids long. V lost 0 bases and J lost 7, with 14 bases in between. The CDR3 coding sequence is TGCGCCAGCAGCTTGGTGCAGGGATGGGCGAATGAGCAGTTCTTC. The encoded protein is CASSLVQGWANEQFF.

This clonotype was recorded many times. The genes are TRBV29-1 and TRBJ2-3; D perhaps matches TRBD1 (5 bases). Germline-derived CDR1 and CDR2 are SQVTM and ANQGSEA. V dropped 3 bases and J dropped 1 base, with 8 bases sitting between them. This CDR3 comprises 13 residues. CDR3 bases: TGCAGCGTTGAGGAACAGGGCACAGATACGCAGTATTTT. Protein product: CSVEEQGTDTQYF.

This clonotype occurred many times. The chain has TRBV25-1 and TRBJ2-7, with a tentative D call TRBD2 (6 bases). CDR1 is MGHDK, CDR2 SYGVNS, per germline. The length of the CDR3 is 12 residues. V lost 3 bases and J 12 bases, leaving 15 bases between the germline ends. This CDR3 reads CASSDPAGRPYF. CDR3 coding DNA: TGTGCCAGCAGTGACCCCGCGGGACGCCCGTACTTC.

This clonotype has ten or more counts. The V gene is TRBV4-2, the J gene TRBJ1-1; a possible D gene is TRBD1 (5 bases). Trimming cost V 4 bases and J 0 bases, with 6 bases left between them. Germline V gene lookup returns CDR1 LGHNA and CDR2 YNFKEQ. This CDR3 comprises 13 residues. The CDR3 spells CASSLTVNTEAFF. Written as DNA, the CDR3 is TGTGCCAGCAGCCTGACAGTGAACACTGAAGCTTTCTTT.

This clonotype was observed at least ten times. V is TRBV27 and J is TRBJ2-1; possibly TRBD1 or TRBD2 for D (6 bases each). CDR3 size: 15 residues. Germline V CDR1 and CDR2: MNHEY, SMNVEV (reference sequence). V dropped 3 bases and J dropped 7 bases, with 16 bases sitting between them. The CDR3 DNA reads as TGTGCCAGCAGTTTGGGGGGCAAGCCTAAGAATGAGCAGTTCTTC. Protein: CASSLGGKPKNEQFF.

The gene calls are TRBV20-1 and TRBJ2-7; D gene ambiguous. Trimming removed 3 bases at V and 2 bases at J, with 11 bases between. There are 13 residues in the CDR3. Germline V gene sequence: CDR1 DFQATT, CDR2 SNEGSKA (reference sequence). DNA for the CDR3: TGCAGTGCTAGGTCGAGAGTGACCTACGAGCAGTACTTC. As protein: CSARSRVTYEQYF.

The sample holds a few counts of this clonotype. Mismatch with germline at one junction end may stem from a read error. The rearrangement joins TRBV5-1 to TRBJ2-1; D remains unclear. The CDR3 totals 11 residues. Germline V gives CDR1 SGHRS, CDR2 YFSETQ. The CDR3 region is CASRMNREPFF. The CDR3 DNA is TGCGCCAGCAGGATGAACAGAGAGCCGTTCTTC.

This sequence joins TRBV4-2 and TRBJ1-1, with 7 positions matching TRBD1. The CDR3 totals 14 residues. The V gene end was trimmed by 3 bases and the J gene end by 10 bases; junction bases not matched to a gene: 11. The germline CDR1 and CDR2 sequences are LGHNA and YNFKEQ. CDR3 sequence reads: CASSQDRQGMRAFF. For the CDR3, the DNA is TGTGCCAGCAGCCAGGATCGACAGGGAATGAGAGCTTTCTTT.

This clonotype was observed at least ten times. The CDR3 here is CASSQQREGNTGELFF. As DNA, the CDR3 is TGTGCCAGCAGCCAACAGCGGGAGGGGAACACCGGGGAGCTGTTTTTT. The chain links TRBV3-1 to TRBJ2-2, with 10 bases matching TRBD2. This CDR3 region has 16 residues. Germline trimming cut 2 bases from V and 1 base from J; bases unmatched to any gene: 1. The germline V gene encodes CDR1 LGHDT and CDR2 YNNKEL (reference sequence).

The sample holds many counts of this clonotype. This rearrangement joins TRBV12-3 or TRBV12-4 to TRBJ1-2; 8 positions match TRBD1. J gave up 4 bases and V 6 bases, and 13 bases lay outside the gene matches. The CDR3 has 16 amino acids. CDR3 loop: CASSTMGQADPYGYTF. CDR3 sequence (DNA): TGTGCCAGCAGCACTATGGGACAGGCCGACCCCTATGGCTACACCTTC.

This clonotype was seen at least ten times. The chain couples TRBV20-1 to TRBJ2-2; TRBD1 or TRBD2 may be the D gene (6 bases each). The germline V gene encodes CDR1 DFQATT and CDR2 SNEGSKA (reference sequence). CDR3 length equals 14 residues. V lost 5 bases to trimming and J lost 1 base, with 11 bases between them. CDR3 protein: CSAEGGENTGELFF. DNA of the CDR3: TGCAGTGCTGAGGGGGGCGAGAACACCGGGGAGCTGTTTTTT.

There are many counts of this clonotype. The rearrangement uses TRBV28 and TRBJ2-3; D ambiguous. In germline, CDR1 is MDHEN, CDR2 SYDVKM. Deletions cut 5 bases from V and 2 bases from J, with 11 bases between. This CDR3 is 14 amino acids long. The DNA for the CDR3 is TGTGCCAGCAGTCCCCTTGGCTTCACAGATACGCAGTATTTT. It encodes CASSPLGFTDTQYF.

Details on this clonotype: This may come from a read error, since a much larger clone is one base off. The CDR3 sequence: CATSRDRGSGNTTYF. The CDR3, as DNA: TGTGCCACCAGCAGAGATCGGGGCTCTGGAAACACCACATATTTT. The chain couples TRBV15 to TRBJ1-3; the D gene is possibly TRBD1 (5 bases). The CDR3 runs to 15 residues. Germline assignment: CDR1 LNHNV and CDR2 YYDKDF (reference sequence).

Worth noting for this clonotype: Sequence at one end of the junction differs from germline and may be a read error. This CDR3 is CAISPGQRQETQYF. CDR3 coding DNA: TGTGCCATCAGCCCGGGGCAGAGACAAGAGACCCAGTACTTC. This rearrangement joins TRBV4-2 to TRBJ2-5; D might be TRBD1 or TRBD2, each matching 5 bases. The CDR3 loop spans 14 amino acids. In germline, CDR1 is LGHNA, CDR2 YNFKEQ.

In its sample, this clonotype was seen many times. The chain employs TRBV6-5 and TRBJ2-3; 7 bases fit TRBD2. CDR3 length equals 16 residues. From germline, CDR1 is MNHEY and CDR2 SVGAGI. J gave up 2 bases and V 2 bases, and 7 bases lay outside the gene matches. CDR3 loop: CASSYGAGVVTDTQYF. CDR3 sequence (DNA): TGTGCCAGCAGTTACGGCGCGGGAGTCGTCACAGATACGCAGTATTTT.

This clonotype has a count of ten or more. V is TRBV7-3 and J is TRBJ2-3, with 9 positions matching TRBD2. In germline, CDR1 is SGHTA, CDR2 FQGTGA. The CDR3 extends over 16 amino acids. Trimming took 5 bases from V and 10 from J; bases not matched to a gene: 16. The CDR3 protein is CASSPQIAGVSGAQYF. CDR3 coding DNA: TGTGCCAGCAGCCCGCAGATAGCGGGAGTGAGTGGTGCGCAGTATTTT.

The V gene is TRBV20-1, the J gene TRBJ2-1; TRBD2 might be the D (7 bases). CDR3 length equals 13 residues. CDR1 and CDR2 (germline): DFQATT, SNEGSKA (reference sequence). CDR3 sequence: CSRLIQGGNEQFF. The CDR3 region has the DNA TGCAGCCGACTTATACAGGGAGGGAATGAGCAGTTCTTC.

This clonotype was observed many times. V usage is TRBV11-2 and J usage is TRBJ2-7; TRBD2 is a possible D gene (5 bases). Germline V gene sequence: CDR1 SGHAT, CDR2 FQNNGV. The CDR3 runs to 15 residues. The V gene lost 1 base and the J gene lost 4 bases, with 14 bases spanning the gap. The CDR3 sequence: CASSLAHVAGYEQYF. CDR3 DNA sequence: TGTGCCAGCAGCTTAGCTCATGTGGCGGGTTACGAGCAGTACTTC.

This clonotype has only a few counts. The rearrangement joins TRBV6-1 to TRBJ2-7, with a weak D call TRBD2 (5 bases). Trimming cost V 5 bases and J 0 bases, with 17 bases left between them. CDR3 length: 16 residues. The V gene's germline CDR1 is MNHNS and CDR2 SASEGT. CDR3 residues: CASSTTRNGISYEQYF. The CDR3 DNA reads as TGTGCCAGCAGTACAACTCGTAACGGGATCTCCTACGAGCAGTACTTC.

This clonotype was counted at least ten times. The gene calls are TRBV9 and TRBJ2-4; possibly TRBD1 for D (5 bases). In germline, CDR1 is SGDLS, CDR2 YYNGEE. This CDR3 contains 14 residues. V lost 2 bases to trimming and J lost 6 bases, with 12 bases between them. CDR3 in DNA: TGTGCCAGCAGCGTTGGGGCAGGCCTAAACATTCAGTACTTC. Amino acid sequence: CASSVGAGLNIQYF. Using reference TRBV9 and TRBJ2-4 for the parts outside the CDR3, the full variable domain is DSGVTQTPKHLITATGQRVTLRCSPRSGDLSVYWYQQSLDQGLQFLIQYYNGEERAKGNILERFSAQQFPDLHSELNLSSLELGDSALYFCASSVGAGLNIQYFGAGTRLSVL.

This clonotype was recorded at least ten times. The V call is TRBV7-8, the J call TRBJ2-5; D not resolved. Germline V lookup: CDR1 SGHVS, CDR2 FQNEAQ. This CDR3 spans 12 amino acids. Trimming removed 4 bases from V and 5 bases from J, with 8 bases in between. In DNA, the CDR3 is TGTGCCAGCAGCTCGCAGTTGGAGACCCAGTACTTC. Its protein is CASSSQLETQYF. Looking up the rest from reference TRBV7-8 and TRBJ2-5 gives the full variable domain: GAGVSQSPRYKVAKRGQDVALRCDPISGHVSLFWYQQALGQGPEFLTYFQNEAQLDKSGLPSDRFFAERPEGSVSTLKIQRTQQEDSAVYLCASSSQLETQYFGPGTRLLVL.

There are many counts of this clonotype. The J gene is TRBJ2-1, the V gene TRBV20-1; possibly TRBD2 for D (5 bases). V gave up 1 base and J gave up 3 bases, with 13 bases separating them. Per the germline V gene, CDR1 is DFQATT and CDR2 is SNEGSKA (reference sequence). The CDR3 runs 15 residues. The CDR3 region is CSARAWTENYNEQFF. DNA of the CDR3: TGCAGTGCTAGAGCGTGGACTGAGAACTACAATGAGCAGTTCTTC.